Below, one T cell receptor (beta chain) is given with its context. This entry belongs to a study of CD8 T cells in Susac syndrome. Study-level background: Blood was drawn from patients with Susac syndrome. At that point, they were therapy-naive, on corticosteroids, or on intravenous immunoglobulin alone.

TEMRA cells were enriched by FACS, and CD4+ and CD8+ T cells were negatively isolated. This CDR3 has 14 amino acids. The J segment lost 11 bases and the V segment lost 2 bases, leaving 6 bases of the junction unmatched. CDR1 and CDR2 (germline): LGHDT, YNNKEL (reference sequence). Reverse transcription of about 0.5 to 1 ug RNA used random hexamers. The CDR3 of TCR beta was amplified by immunoSEQ multiplex PCR across 54 Vbeta and 13 Jbeta. TCRdb analysed the immunoSEQ multiplex PCR reads with MiXCR anew, one entry per CDR3 protein. The repertoire holds 150,000 to 200,000 distinct CDR3 sequences, with 94% as singletons.

Material for sequencing was CD4+ T cells from PBMCs. The sequence was obtained from a human donor with Susac syndrome. The chain links TRBV3-1 to TRBJ2-7, with TRBD2 identical over 13 bases. The CDR3 loop is CASSQTSGGALKYF. CDR3 coding DNA: TGTGCCAGCAGCCAAACTAGCGGGGGGGCCCTAAAGTACTTC.